A single sample gave rise to the 31 T cell receptor beta chains below, sequenced in a study of OX40 agonist ivuxolimab in advanced cancers. Only in-frame clones appear in the TCRdb table, and some are missing; sequencing was by immunoSEQ multiplex PCR. The sample consists of 70,000 to 95,000 clones, approximately 94% of them appearing once. Sequencing was performed on CD4+ or CD8+ T cells sorted from blood, taken in a trial of the OX40 agonist ivuxolimab. These receptors were collected from an adult with an advanced solid tumor such as melanoma, head and neck, liver or kidney cancer.

This chain connects TRBV7-2 to TRBJ2-7; 7 positions agree with TRBD2. V trimming: 0 bases; J trimming: 0 bases; junction bases outside the gene matches: 8. Germline loops: CDR1 SGHTA, CDR2 FQGNSA. This CDR3 has 17 residues. The CDR3 nucleotides read TGTGCCAGCAGCTTAGCTTGGCGGGAGCCTCCCTCCTACGAGCAGTACTTC. Translation gives CASSLAWREPPSYEQYF.

The chain joins TRBV27 to TRBJ1-5, with TRBD1 matching 8 bases. The CDR3 length is 13 residues. V lost 5 bases, J lost 5 bases, and 2 bases stayed unmatched. The germline V gene encodes CDR1 MNHEY and CDR2 SMNVEV (reference sequence). This chain's CDR3 is CASSRTGHQPQHF. Here the CDR3 DNA reads TGTGCCAGCAGTAGGACAGGGCATCAGCCCCAGCATTTT.

The rearrangement links TRBV6-6 to TRBJ2-1; D gene uncertain. Deletions cut 2 bases from V and 3 bases from J, with 14 bases between. The CDR3 totals 16 residues. Germline V gives CDR1 MNHNY, CDR2 SVGAGI (reference sequence). The CDR3 nucleotides read TGTGCCAGCAGTTACCCCAGCGAAAGGGTCTACAATGAGCAGTTCTTC. As protein: CASSYPSERVYNEQFF.

The chain recombines TRBV5-1 with TRBJ2-7; no clear D. Trimming removed 0 bases at V and 0 bases at J, with 7 bases between. The length of the CDR3 is 14 residues. Germline CDR1 SGHRS, CDR2 YFSETQ. Here the CDR3 DNA reads TGCGCCAGCAGCTTGGCCTTCACCTCCTACGAGCAGTACTTC. Residues: CASSLAFTSYEQYF.

This chain's CDR3 is CASNPIWGGCSNEKLFF. In nucleotides, the CDR3 is TGTGCCAGCAACCCGATCTGGGGGGGCTGTTCTAATGAAAAACTGTTTTTT. The chain combines TRBV7-6 with TRBJ1-4; TRBD1 might be the D (6 bases). The CDR3 is 17 residues long. Trimming cost V 7 bases and J 3 bases, with 21 bases left between them. Per the germline V gene, CDR1 is SGHVS and CDR2 is FNYEAQ.

The chain links TRBV11-3 to TRBJ2-1; maybe TRBD1 (5 bases). The CDR3 covers 15 residues. V shed 0 bases and J shed 6 bases, with 12 bases lying between them. Germline assignment: CDR1 SGHNT and CDR2 YENEEA. In DNA form, the CDR3 reads TGTGCCAGCAGCTTAGATTTCCGACAGTCCAATGAGCAGTTCTTC. Protein sequence: CASSLDFRQSNEQFF. The whole variable domain, filled in from reference TRBV11-3 and TRBJ2-1, reads EAGVVQSPRYKIIEKKQPVAFWCNPISGHNTLYWYLQNLGQGPELLIRYENEEAVDDSQLPKDRFSAERLKGVDSTLKIQPAELGDSAVYLCASSLDFRQSNEQFFGPGTRLTVL.

The rearrangement joins TRBV29-1 to TRBJ1-2, with D perhaps matching TRBD1 (6 bases). Trimming stripped 0 bases from V and 7 bases from J, with 18 bases between. Germline assignment: CDR1 SQVTM and CDR2 ANQGSEA. There are 15 residues in the CDR3. In DNA, the CDR3 is TGCAGCGTTGAAGATCGAAGGGGGACTAGGGGTGGCTACACCTTC. Translation: CSVEDRRGTRGGYTF.

The chain uses TRBV6-5 and TRBJ2-5; D unresolved. The V end lost 5 bases, the J end lost 4 bases, and 8 bases lay between the germline ends. Germline loops: CDR1 MNHEY, CDR2 SVGAGI. This CDR3 is 12 amino acids long. The CDR3 DNA sequence: TGTGCCAGCAGTCACAATGGAGAGACCCAGTACTTC. Its translation is CASSHNGETQYF.

V is TRBV2 and J is TRBJ2-5, with D hard to call. The germline V and J ends were trimmed by 2 bases and 2 bases, with 9 bases remaining between them. This CDR3 is built from 14 residues. CDR1 and CDR2 from the germline V gene are SNHLY and FYNNEI. In nucleotides, the CDR3 is TGTGCCAGCAGTGAATCCGGTGGGCAAGAGACCCAGTACTTC. As protein: CASSESGGQETQYF.

The rearrangement links TRBV7-2 to TRBJ1-4; 7 bases map to TRBD1. V trimming: 4 bases; J trimming: 6 bases; junction bases outside the gene matches: 11. The CDR3 extends over 16 amino acids. CDR1 is SGHTA and CDR2 is FQGNSA in the germline V gene. In DNA form, the CDR3 reads TGTGCCAGCAGCTGGAACTCCGACAGGGTTTATGAAAAACTGTTTTTT. It encodes CASSWNSDRVYEKLFF.

This clone turned up a few times. The gene calls are TRBV19 and TRBJ2-7; 7 bases are shared with TRBD2. The germline V gene encodes CDR1 LNHDA and CDR2 SQIVND (reference sequence). This CDR3 has 13 residues. With V trimmed by 4 bases and J by 6 bases, 6 bases remained unmatched. In nucleotides, the CDR3 is TGTGCCAGTAGTACCCCCGGACTAGGCGAGCAGTACTTC. The encoded protein is CASSTPGLGEQYF.

The rearrangement uses TRBV6-5 and TRBJ2-3; D remains unclear. This CDR3 contains 14 residues. Germline V CDR1 and CDR2: MNHEY, SVGAGI. V was cut by 2 bases and J by 2 bases, with 8 bases left in between. CDR3 nucleotide sequence: TGTGCCAGCAGTTACAACGGTTTCACAGATACGCAGTATTTT. This codes for CASSYNGFTDTQYF.

The J gene is TRBJ2-1, the V gene TRBV28, with unresolved D. Germline loops: CDR1 MDHEN, CDR2 SYDVKM. The germline V and J ends were trimmed by 6 bases and 10 bases, with 13 bases remaining between them. The CDR3 is 12 residues long. This CDR3 reads CASSLRGAEQFF. The CDR3, as DNA: TGTGCCAGCAGCCTAAGAGGAGCGGAGCAGTTCTTC. Variable domain in full (rest from reference TRBV28 and TRBJ2-1): DVKVTQSSRYLVKRTGEKVFLECVQDMDHENMFWYRQDPGLGLRLIYFSYDVKMKEKGDIPEGYSVSREKKERFSLILESASTNQTSMYLCASSLRGAEQFFGPGTRLTVL.

The CDR3 is CASSLGGTRDEKLFF. CDR3 bases: TGTGCCAGCAGCTTAGGGGGGACAAGGGATGAAAAACTGTTTTTT. The rearrangement uses TRBV13 and TRBJ1-4; D possibly corresponds to TRBD1 (6 bases). V lost 0 bases, J lost 6 bases, and 11 bases lay in between. This CDR3 is 15 amino acids long. CDR1 and CDR2 (germline): PRHDT, FYEKMQ (reference sequence).

The chain has TRBV7-9 and TRBJ2-1, with 11 bases aligning to TRBD2. Germline V gene lookup returns CDR1 SEHNR and CDR2 FQNEAQ (reference sequence). There are 16 residues in the CDR3. With 1 base clipped from V and 6 bases from J, the junction kept 5 bases outside the gene matches. CDR3 sequence (DNA): TGTGCCAGCAGCTTAGTGCTAGCGGGAGGCAGCAATGAGCAGTTCTTC. Protein sequence: CASSLVLAGGSNEQFF. The whole variable domain, remainder taken from reference TRBV7-9 and TRBJ2-1, is DTGVSQNPRHKITKRGQNVTFRCDPISEHNRLYWYRQTLGQGPEFLTYFQNEAQLEKSRLLSDRFSAERPKGSFSTLEIQRTEQGDSAMYLCASSLVLAGGSNEQFFGPGTRLTVL.

V usage is TRBV6-6 and J usage is TRBJ1-3, with a tentative D call TRBD1 (5 bases). V was pared by 0 bases and J by 8 bases, with 11 bases between. Germline CDR1 reads MNHNY; CDR2 reads SVGAGI (reference sequence). The CDR3 is made up of 14 amino acids. CDR3: CASSYSRQGDTIYF. Written as DNA, the CDR3 is TGTGCCAGCAGTTACTCGCGGCAGGGTGACACCATATATTTT.

About this clone: Other nucleotide sequences from this sample produce the same CDR3. The V call is TRBV11-3, the J call TRBJ2-7, with TRBD2 matching over 9 bases. This CDR3 spans 16 amino acids. V lost 0 bases, J lost 6 bases, and 9 bases stayed unmatched. The V gene's germline CDR1 is SGHNT and CDR2 YENEEA. The CDR3 sequence: CASSLEMAGGSGEQYF. In nucleotides, the CDR3 is TGTGCCAGCAGCTTAGAAATGGCGGGAGGGTCGGGCGAGCAGTACTTC.

The V call is TRBV5-6, the J call TRBJ2-2, with D maybe TRBD2 (5 bases). V lost 1 base, J lost 10 bases, and 17 bases lay in between. The CDR3 is 15 amino acids. In germline, CDR1 is SGHDT, CDR2 YYEEEE. The CDR3 loop reads CASSLTAGPSEELFF. DNA for the CDR3: TGTGCCAGCAGCTTGACGGCGGGCCCCTCTGAGGAGCTGTTTTTT. Using reference TRBV5-6 and TRBJ2-2 for the parts outside the CDR3, the full variable domain is DAGVTQSPTHLIKTRGQQVTLRCSPKSGHDTVSWYQQALGQGPQFIFQYYEEEERQRGNFPDRFSGHQFPNYSSELNVNALLLGDSALYLCASSLTAGPSEELFFGEGSRLTVL.

The chain recombines TRBV7-2 with TRBJ2-7, with 14 positions matching TRBD2. Looked up from germline, CDR1 is SGHTA and CDR2 is FQGNSA. J gave up 4 bases and V 5 bases, and 7 bases lay outside the gene matches. The CDR3 runs to 16 residues. The CDR3 DNA follows: TGTGCCAGCAGCCTCCGACTAGCGGGGGGGCGGTACGAGCAGTACTTC. Protein: CASSLRLAGGRYEQYF.

Here the CDR3 reads CASSQAPDHSGNEQFF. For the CDR3, the DNA is TGCGCCAGCAGCCAAGCCCCGGACCATTCAGGCAATGAGCAGTTCTTC. The chain is built from TRBV4-3 and TRBJ2-1; D unclear. CDR3 length: 16 amino acids. V was shortened by 1 base and J by 6 bases, with 16 bases between the two germline ends. The germline V gene encodes CDR1 LGHNA and CDR2 YSLEER.

The genes are TRBV30 and TRBJ1-2, with D tentatively TRBD1 (6 bases). Trimming took 0 bases from V and 10 from J, leaving 18 bases between them. From germline, CDR1 is GTSNPN and CDR2 SVGIG (reference sequence). This CDR3 has 14 residues. CDR3 bases: TGTGCCTGGAGTGTGGGATCAGGACAGACGCCCTACACCTTC. Translation: CAWSVGSGQTPYTF.

V gene TRBV27 combines with J gene TRBJ1-1, with D unclear. Germline-derived CDR1 and CDR2 are MNHEY and SMNVEV (reference sequence). Trimming cost V 1 base and J 4 bases, with 4 bases left between them. The CDR3 is made up of 12 amino acids. The CDR3 region is CASSLYGTEAFF. CDR3 sequence (DNA): TGTGCCAGCAGTTTATACGGCACTGAAGCTTTCTTT.

V usage is TRBV5-1 and J usage is TRBJ2-6; possibly TRBD1 for D (5 bases). Germline V gene data show CDR1 as SGHRS and CDR2 as YFSETQ. CDR3 length: 15 amino acids. V lost 7 bases, J lost 0 bases, and 11 bases lay in between. The CDR3 coding sequence is TGCGCCAGCCAACAAGACAGCTCTGGGGCCAACGTCCTGACTTTC. Its protein is CASQQDSSGANVLTF. The variable domain in full, with the rest retrieved from reference TRBV5-1 and TRBJ2-6, is KAGVTQTPRYLIKTRGQQVTLSCSPISGHRSVSWYQQTPGQGLQFLFEYFSETQRNKGNFPGRFSGRQFSNSRSEMNVSTLELGDSALYLCASQQDSSGANVLTFGAGSRLTVL.

This chain uses TRBV11-2 with TRBJ2-7; D call uncertain. Germline CDR1 is SGHAT and CDR2 is FQNNGV. V lost 6 bases, J lost 3 bases, and 18 bases lay in between. The length of the CDR3 is 15 residues. CDR3 DNA sequence: TGTGCCAGCAGTCGCCGGGCTCAGCAGCGCTACGAGCAGTACTTC. The encoded protein is CASSRRAQQRYEQYF.

The chain is built from TRBV6-1 and TRBJ1-1, with D possibly being TRBD1 (6 bases). The CDR3 loop spans 14 amino acids. CDR1 and CDR2 from the germline V gene are MNHNS and SASEGT. V dropped 4 bases and J dropped 4 bases, with 13 bases sitting between them. The CDR3: CASSGRGGSTEAFF. DNA of the CDR3: TGTGCCAGCAGTGGGAGAGGGGGGAGCACTGAAGCTTTCTTT.

In its sample, this clone was seen a few times. This chain joins TRBV10-1 and TRBJ2-7; D gene unclear. The CDR3 loop spans 12 amino acids. Germline CDR1 and CDR2: WNHNN and SYGVQD (reference sequence). The V end lost 3 bases, the J end lost 3 bases, and 6 bases lay between the germline ends. This chain's CDR3 is CASSDGDYEQYF. CDR3 DNA: TGCGCCAGCAGTGACGGTGACTACGAGCAGTACTTC.

This clone was observed a single time. This sequence joins TRBV27 and TRBJ2-5; 8 nucleotides align to TRBD1. The V gene end was trimmed by 5 bases and the J gene end by 5 bases; junction bases not matched to a gene: 4. The CDR3 is made up of 13 amino acids. CDR1 is MNHEY and CDR2 is SMNVEV in the germline V gene (reference sequence). CDR3 amino acids: CASSPTGAETQYF. The CDR3 nucleotides are TGTGCCAGCAGTCCGACAGGGGCCGAGACCCAGTACTTC.

This clone was counted a few times. The gene calls are TRBV9 and TRBJ2-2, with D hard to call. This CDR3 has 12 residues. Germline V gene lookup returns CDR1 SGDLS and CDR2 YYNGEE. V lost 2 bases and J 2 bases, leaving 1 base between the germline ends. The CDR3 bases are TGTGCCAGCAGCGTTAACACCGGGGAGCTGTTTTTT. Its translation: CASSVNTGELFF.

This clone was picked up one time. CDR3 region: CASSPRRREEKLFF. The CDR3 DNA reads TGTGCCAGTAGCCCCAGGAGGAGGGAGGAAAAACTGTTTTTT. The chain has TRBV19 and TRBJ1-4; D not certain. V was clipped by 6 bases and J by 8 bases, with 16 bases between them. The CDR3 is made up of 14 amino acids. CDR1 LNHDA and CDR2 SQIVND come from the germline V gene (reference sequence).

The sample holds a few counts of this clone. The sample carries other DNA sequences with the same CDR3. The chain is built from TRBV14 and TRBJ1-1; D is ambiguous. This CDR3 is built from 12 residues. Trimming stripped 2 bases from V and 3 bases from J, with 4 bases between. Germline V gene lookup returns CDR1 SGHDN and CDR2 FVKESK. The CDR3 nucleotides read TGTGCCAGCAGCCAATATGACACTGAAGCTTTCTTT. Protein: CASSQYDTEAFF.

In its sample, this clone was seen once. The chain couples TRBV5-5 to TRBJ2-1; 7 bases map to TRBD2. Germline CDR1 SGHKS, CDR2 YYEKEE (reference sequence). The CDR3 extends over 15 amino acids. J lost 6 bases, V lost 0 bases, and 6 bases had no gene match. Here the CDR3 DNA reads TGTGCCAGCAGCTTGGGGGCGGGAGTCCTCAATGAGCAGTTCTTC. Residues: CASSLGAGVLNEQFF.